What follows are 20 T cell receptor beta chains derived from one specimen sequenced in a study of blood T cell repertoires in COVID-19. Libraries were prepared by immunoSEQ multiplex PCR; TCRdb keeps only in-frame clonotypes and omits some of them. The sample shows 70,000 to 95,000 clones, 85% of them seen only once. Sample: peripheral blood. These TCRs come from an elderly man with active or convalescent COVID-19.

J is TRBJ1-1 and V is TRBV11-1; 7 nucleotides line up with TRBD1. Germline lookup yields CDR1 SGHAT and CDR2 FQDESV (reference sequence). V trimming: 4 bases; J trimming: 5 bases; junction bases outside the gene matches: 4. This CDR3 contains 13 residues. The CDR3 spells CASSSGRGTEAFF. The CDR3 DNA reads TGTGCCAGCAGCTCGGGCAGGGGGACTGAAGCTTTCTTT.

The chain combines TRBV11-2 with TRBJ2-1; a weak D match, TRBD2 (6 bases). The CDR3 sequence is 13 residues long. V dropped 3 bases and J dropped 8 bases, with 11 bases sitting between them. CDR1 and CDR2 (germline): SGHAT, FQNNGV. CDR3 DNA: TGTGCCAGCAGCTTCCCAGGGAGGCATGAGCAGTTCTTC. It yields the protein CASSFPGRHEQFF.

This chain uses TRBV5-3 with TRBJ1-5; TRBD1 is a possible D gene (5 bases). TRBV5-3 is treated as an ORF (open reading frame) with a function not yet certain. V was shortened by 3 bases and J by 1 base, with 11 bases between the two germline ends. CDR3 size: 15 residues. The CDR3 region is CARSSTGSSNQPQHF. In nucleotides, the CDR3 is TGTGCCAGAAGCTCCACAGGCTCCAGCAATCAGCCCCAGCATTTT.

This chain joins TRBV11-3 and TRBJ2-5; TRBD2 matches at 9 bases. Germline V gene data show CDR1 as SGHNT and CDR2 as YENEEA. The CDR3 covers 13 residues. V shed 4 bases and J 5 bases; nucleotides not matched to a gene: 2. CDR3 bases: TGTGCCAGCAGCTCGCGGGGGGGGGAGACCCAGTACTTC. Protein: CASSSRGGETQYF. The complete variable domain, with remaining parts taken from reference TRBV11-3 and TRBJ2-5, reads EAGVVQSPRYKIIEKKQPVAFWCNPISGHNTLYWYLQNLGQGPELLIRYENEEAVDDSQLPKDRFSAERLKGVDSTLKIQPAELGDSAVYLCASSSRGGETQYFGPGTRLLVL.

This clone was seen more than once but under ten times. The chain links TRBV7-2 to TRBJ2-2; unclear D gene. V was trimmed by 3 bases and J by 6 bases, leaving 11 bases between them. Germline V gives CDR1 SGHTA, CDR2 FQGNSA. The CDR3 covers 14 residues. Here the CDR3 reads CASSFRQLAGELFF. The CDR3 DNA reads as TGTGCCAGCAGCTTCAGGCAACTCGCCGGGGAGCTGTTTTTT.

The V call is TRBV12-5, the J call TRBJ2-5; weak D call: TRBD2 (5 bases). This CDR3 comprises 14 residues. CDR1 and CDR2 from the germline V gene are LGHNT and FRNRAP. V was pared by 0 bases and J by 2 bases, with 7 bases between. The CDR3 nucleotides are TGTGCTAGTGGTTTGGTACCGGGACAAGAGACCCAGTACTTC. Protein sequence: CASGLVPGQETQYF.

V is TRBV18 and J is TRBJ2-7; weak D call: TRBD2 (5 bases). The CDR3 extends over 15 amino acids. V was clipped by 4 bases and J by 2 bases, with 15 bases between them. Germline V CDR1 and CDR2: KGHSH, LQKENI. This CDR3 reads CASSLAGLHAYEQYV. Here the CDR3 DNA reads TGTGCCAGCTCACTAGCCGGACTTCACGCCTACGAGCAGTACGTC.

The chain has TRBV30 and TRBJ1-5; possible D gene TRBD1, 5 bases. The CDR3 length is 14 residues. V was clipped by 0 bases and J by 6 bases, with 12 bases between them. Per germline, CDR1 GTSNPN and CDR2 SVGIG (reference sequence). This CDR3 is CAWSVGTGGQPQHF. As DNA, the CDR3 is TGTGCCTGGAGTGTAGGGACTGGGGGTCAGCCCCAGCATTTT.

This chain uses TRBV7-2 with TRBJ2-2; the match to TRBD1 covers 7 bases. This CDR3 spans 16 amino acids. CDR1 is SGHTA and CDR2 is FQGNSA in the germline V gene. The ends lost 4 bases at V and 0 bases at J; junction bases unmatched: 5. Here the CDR3 reads CASSSYRGANTGELFF. As DNA, the CDR3 is TGTGCCAGCAGCTCCTACAGGGGCGCGAACACCGGGGAGCTGTTTTTT.

This clone was counted only a few times. V usage is TRBV11-2 and J usage is TRBJ1-6, with D uncertain. The CDR3 runs to 16 residues. The germline V gene encodes CDR1 SGHAT and CDR2 FQNNGV. V was shortened by 8 bases and J by 0 bases, with 14 bases between the two germline ends. The CDR3, as DNA: TGTGCCAGCCCTCCTGTCGCCAGCTCCTATAATTCACCCCTCCACTTT. This gives the protein CASPPVASSYNSPLHF.

The chain joins TRBV6-1 to TRBJ1-4; a weak D match, TRBD1 (5 bases). Trimming removed 2 bases at V and 11 bases at J, with 15 bases between. The germline V gene has CDR1 MNHNS and CDR2 SASEGT. This CDR3 has 14 amino acids. The chain's CDR3 is CASSELQGGMKLFF. In DNA form, the CDR3 reads TGTGCCAGCAGTGAACTTCAGGGAGGTATGAAACTGTTTTTT.

This clone was detected once. The chain has TRBV7-8 and TRBJ1-1; 9 bases line up with TRBD1. This CDR3 has 15 amino acids. The germline V gene has CDR1 SGHVS and CDR2 FQNEAQ. V was clipped by 4 bases and J by 0 bases; unmatched bases: 3. CDR3 region: CASSSQGAMNTEAFF. In DNA, the CDR3 is TGTGCCAGCAGCTCACAGGGGGCGATGAACACTGAAGCTTTCTTT.

The chain uses TRBV2 and TRBJ2-3, with TRBD2 as a possible D gene (6 bases). This CDR3 contains 15 residues. Germline CDR1 is SNHLY and CDR2 is FYNNEI. V gave up 5 bases and J gave up 2 bases, with 14 bases separating them. DNA of the CDR3: TGTGCCAGCAGTTTTTCAGGCGGGGCCACAGATACGCAGTATTTT. It is translated as CASSFSGGATDTQYF.

The chain recombines TRBV9 with TRBJ2-2; 10 bases match TRBD2. The germline CDR1 and CDR2 sequences are SGDLS and YYNGEE. This CDR3 has 19 residues. Trimming took 1 base from V and 2 from J; bases not matched to a gene: 11. The CDR3, as DNA: TGTGCCAGCAGCGTAAATAGCGGGAGGCCATCGCTTAACACCGGGGAGCTGTTTTTT. This encodes CASSVNSGRPSLNTGELFF.

The CDR3: CASSRPSQQTF. The CDR3 region has the DNA TGTGCCAGCAGCCGACCTAGCCAGCAGACCTTC. V and J are TRBV7-2 and TRBJ1-2; no definite D call. This CDR3 region has 11 residues. The V end lost 5 bases, the J end lost 14 bases, and 15 bases lay between the germline ends. CDR1 is SGHTA, CDR2 FQGNSA, per germline.

J is TRBJ1-5 and V is TRBV19; D call uncertain. CDR1 is LNHDA, CDR2 SQIVND, per germline (reference sequence). This CDR3 region has 14 residues. V lost 4 bases, J lost 0 bases, and 7 bases lay in between. CDR3 region: CASSREYSNQPQHF. The CDR3 DNA sequence: TGTGCCAGTAGTAGAGAATATAGCAATCAGCCCCAGCATTTT.

The rearrangement links TRBV10-3 to TRBJ2-1; 8 nucleotides line up with TRBD2. Germline loops: CDR1 ENHRY, CDR2 SYGVKD. The CDR3 has 14 residues. V trimming: 8 bases; J trimming: 8 bases; junction bases outside the gene matches: 11. The CDR3 region has the DNA TGTGCCATCGGGGGGCAAGCGGGAGTCGATGAGCAGTTCTTC. Amino acid sequence: CAIGGQAGVDEQFF.

This clone was detected only once. The chain couples TRBV24-1 to TRBJ2-5; D is possibly TRBD1 (5 bases). The CDR3 is 14 residues long. Trimming removed 12 bases from V and 2 bases from J, with 18 bases in between. CDR1 and CDR2 from the germline V gene are KGHDR and SFDVKD. The CDR3 here is CAPIPVAGQETQYF. DNA for the CDR3: TGTGCCCCCATCCCCGTGGCAGGGCAAGAGACCCAGTACTTC.

The rearrangement uses TRBV24-1 and TRBJ1-1; the D is unclear. The ends were cut back, 2 bases at V and 7 bases at J, with 16 bases in the middle. Germline V gene data show CDR1 as KGHDR and CDR2 as SFDVKD. The CDR3 runs to 15 residues. The CDR3 here is CATSDSNSGIGEAFF. As DNA, the CDR3 is TGTGCCACCAGTGATTCTAATTCAGGTATAGGTGAAGCTTTCTTT.

The chain joins TRBV18 to TRBJ2-1; 9 positions agree with TRBD1. The V gene end was trimmed by 6 bases and the J gene end by 3 bases; junction bases not matched to a gene: 6. The CDR3 is 15 amino acids. Germline V CDR1 and CDR2: KGHSH, LQKENI. The CDR3 spells CASSPRDRVYNEQFF. DNA for the CDR3: TGTGCCAGCTCGCCCCGGGACAGGGTCTACAATGAGCAGTTCTTC. Supplemented by reference TRBV18 and TRBJ2-1, the full variable domain reads NAGVMQNPRHLVRRRGQEARLRCSPMKGHSHVYWYRQLPEEGLKFMVYLQKENIIDESGMPKERFSAEFPKEGPSILRIQQVVRGDSAAYFCASSPRDRVYNEQFFGPGTRLTVL.